The 23 T cell receptor beta chains presented below share a single source sample, sequenced in a study of T cells in Graves' hyperthyroidism and ophthalmopathy. Amplification yielded TCR beta CDR3 regions, with RNA transcripts as the source. The study used the HTBI primer set for a first-round RT-PCR of the TCR CDR3. TCRdb reanalysed the multiplex PCR reads using MiXCR and keeps one entry per CDR3 protein. The sample includes hundreds of thousands of distinct CDR3 sequences, about 15% of them seen just once. Material: blood. These receptor sequences come from a woman aged 25 to 39 with Graves' hyperthyroidism that later progressed to Graves' ophthalmopathy.

This clonotype has at least ten counts. The rearrangement uses TRBV11-2 and TRBJ2-1, with TRBD2 as a possible D gene (7 bases). Trimming cost V 5 bases and J 13 bases, with 21 bases left between them. CDR3 length equals 14 residues. Per germline, CDR1 SGHAT and CDR2 FQNNGV. The CDR3 coding sequence is TGTGCCAGCAGCAGGTCTAGCGGCCAACAGGGCCAGTTCTTC. This sequence encodes CASSRSSGQQGQFF.

This clonotype appeared many times. V gene TRBV24-1 combines with J gene TRBJ2-1; weak D call: TRBD2 (5 bases). Germline V gene lookup returns CDR1 KGHDR and CDR2 SFDVKD. Trimming pared 7 bases from V and 0 bases from J, leaving 15 bases between. The CDR3 is 16 amino acids. CDR3 sequence: CATSSASGNSYNEQFF. CDR3 DNA: TGTGCCACCAGCTCGGCCAGCGGCAACTCCTACAATGAGCAGTTCTTC.

Details on this clonotype: Possible read error: a much larger clone is one base away. The J gene is TRBJ2-2, the V gene TRBV3-1, with D possibly being TRBD2 (6 bases). The CDR3 extends over 18 amino acids. CDR1 is LGHDT, CDR2 YNNKEL, per germline (reference sequence). CDR3 loop: CASSPDQRAGAYTWELFF. CDR3 in DNA: TGTGCCAGCAGCCCAGACCAGAGAGCGGGCGCTTACACCTGGGAGCTGTTTTTT.

This clonotype has at least ten counts. The chain combines TRBV29-1 with TRBJ2-3; D is unresolved. This CDR3 has 11 amino acids. The germline CDR1 and CDR2 sequences are SQVTM and ANQGSEA. Trimming took 6 bases from V and 4 from J, leaving 8 bases between them. The CDR3 DNA reads as TGCAGCGTCCTAACGGCAGATACGCAGTATTTT. Residues: CSVLTADTQYF.

This clonotype was counted at least ten times. J is TRBJ2-5 and V is TRBV20-1; tentative D call: TRBD2 (6 bases). V shed 6 bases and J shed 2 bases, with 16 bases lying between them. Germline V gives CDR1 DFQATT, CDR2 SNEGSKA (reference sequence). The CDR3 contains 14 residues. CDR3 DNA: TGCAGTGCCACTCTGTCTAGCGCGCAAGAGACCCAGTACTTC. Encoded protein: CSATLSSAQETQYF.

This clonotype has just a few counts. The J gene is TRBJ2-7, the V gene TRBV15, with D possibly being TRBD2 (6 bases). The CDR3 runs to 12 residues. Trimming left V 5 bases short and J 5 bases short, with 10 bases between. Looked up from germline, CDR1 is LNHNV and CDR2 is YYDKDF (reference sequence). CDR3 sequence: CATSARLDEQYF. The CDR3 DNA sequence: TGTGCCACCAGCGCACGACTAGACGAGCAGTACTTC.

There are many counts of this clonotype. The chain couples TRBV19 to TRBJ1-1; D not resolved. With 4 bases removed from V and 0 bases from J, the gap between germline ends came to 6 bases. The CDR3 consists of 13 residues. Germline CDR1 and CDR2: LNHDA and SQIVND (reference sequence). The CDR3 loop is CASSTSMNTEAFF. The CDR3 region has the DNA TGTGCCAGTAGTACCTCCATGAACACTGAAGCTTTCTTT.

The chain links TRBV29-1 to TRBJ1-2; the match to TRBD1 covers 10 bases. Unmatched junction bases numbered 4, after V lost 6 bases and J lost 0 bases. CDR3 size: 14 residues. Germline CDR1 is SQVTM and CDR2 is ANQGSEA. The CDR3 DNA reads as TGCAGCGTAAGGGGACAGGGGACTAACTATGGCTACACCTTC. This encodes CSVRGQGTNYGYTF.

This chain uses TRBV7-3 with TRBJ1-1, with D possibly matching TRBD1 (6 bases). Per germline, CDR1 SGHTA and CDR2 FQGTGA. The CDR3 consists of 14 residues. Trimming left V 1 base short and J 5 bases short, with 11 bases between. CDR3 amino acids: CASSLRGGRTEAFF. In DNA form, the CDR3 reads TGTGCCAGCAGCTTAAGGGGGGGCCGGACTGAAGCTTTCTTT.

This clonotype has ten or more counts. The gene calls are TRBV11-3 and TRBJ2-1, with D possibly being TRBD2 (5 bases). V gave up 0 bases and J gave up 2 bases, with 11 bases separating them. The CDR3 length is 16 residues. Germline CDR1 is SGHNT and CDR2 is YENEEA. CDR3 sequence: CASSLEESGPYNEQFF. CDR3 DNA sequence: TGTGCCAGCAGCTTAGAAGAGAGCGGCCCCTACAATGAGCAGTTCTTC. The complete variable domain, with remaining parts taken from reference TRBV11-3 and TRBJ2-1, reads EAGVVQSPRYKIIEKKQPVAFWCNPISGHNTLYWYLQNLGQGPELLIRYENEEAVDDSQLPKDRFSAERLKGVDSTLKIQPAELGDSAVYLCASSLEESGPYNEQFFGPGTRLTVL.

This clonotype was detected many times. V and J are TRBV20-1 and TRBJ2-3, with D maybe TRBD1 (5 bases). Deletions cut 3 bases from V and 5 bases from J, with 18 bases between. CDR3 length equals 15 residues. In germline, CDR1 is DFQATT, CDR2 SNEGSKA (reference sequence). CDR3 nucleotide sequence: TGCAGTGCTAGGGCCCCCGCAGGGCTCGAAGATACGCAGTATTTT. Translated: CSARAPAGLEDTQYF.

The gene calls are TRBV20-1 and TRBJ2-1; 9 positions agree with TRBD2. Trimming at V came to 5 bases and at J to 9 bases, leaving 5 bases not matched to a gene. CDR1 and CDR2 (germline): DFQATT, SNEGSKA (reference sequence). The CDR3 runs 12 residues. CDR3 region: CSASGTSTEQFF. CDR3 sequence (DNA): TGCAGTGCTTCGGGGACTAGCACTGAGCAGTTCTTC.

This clonotype was counted many times. The CDR3 nucleotides read TGTGCCAGCCACAGCGGAGAAGACAACTATGGCTACACCTTC. Its translation is CASHSGEDNYGYTF. The rearrangement joins TRBV19 to TRBJ1-2; D is ambiguous. V shed 9 bases and J shed 2 bases, with 16 bases lying between them. Looked up from germline, CDR1 is LNHDA and CDR2 is SQIVND (reference sequence). The CDR3 is made up of 14 amino acids.

V is TRBV19 and J is TRBJ2-7, with TRBD1 as a possible D gene (5 bases). V gave up 3 bases and J gave up 3 bases, with 12 bases separating them. CDR1 and CDR2 from the germline V gene are LNHDA and SQIVND (reference sequence). The CDR3 has 14 residues. CDR3 nucleotide sequence: TGTGCCAGTAGTATCCAGGGATACGACTACGAGCAGTACTTC. It translates to CASSIQGYDYEQYF.

The chain employs TRBV2 and TRBJ2-5, with 14 nucleotides matching TRBD2. With V trimmed by 6 bases and J by 4 bases, 10 bases remained unmatched. Looked up from germline, CDR1 is SNHLY and CDR2 is FYNNEI. CDR3 length: 17 amino acids. This chain's CDR3 is CASRGGSGTSGRETQYF. The CDR3 coding sequence is TGTGCCAGCAGGGGGGGGAGCGGGACTAGCGGGAGAGAGACCCAGTACTTC.

A few counts support this clonotype. The chain combines TRBV6-1 with TRBJ2-7; TRBD1 might be the D (5 bases). With 5 bases removed from V and 7 bases from J, the gap between germline ends came to 18 bases. CDR1 is MNHNS, CDR2 SASEGT, per germline. CDR3 length: 14 amino acids. The CDR3 loop is CASSTSSPDSEQYF. As DNA, the CDR3 is TGTGCCAGCAGTACCTCGTCCCCCGACAGTGAGCAGTACTTC.

This clonotype has ten or more counts. The chain carries TRBV3-1 and TRBJ2-3; D ambiguous. CDR3 length equals 15 residues. The germline V gene encodes CDR1 LGHDT and CDR2 YNNKEL (reference sequence). V lost 4 bases and J lost 2, with 13 bases in between. This chain's CDR3 is CASSRQTLNTDTQYF. As DNA, the CDR3 is TGTGCCAGCAGCCGTCAAACCCTGAACACAGATACGCAGTATTTT.

This clonotype was found a few times. V is TRBV29-1 and J is TRBJ2-1, with 7 positions matching TRBD1. Per the germline V gene, CDR1 is SQVTM and CDR2 is ANQGSEA. J gave up 7 bases and V 6 bases, and 21 bases lay outside the gene matches. The CDR3 consists of 17 residues. The CDR3 DNA reads TGCAGCGTGGTAAGGGGTCCTGACAGGGCGGCTGGGAATGAGCAGTTCTTC. It translates to CSVVRGPDRAAGNEQFF.

The table lists this clonotype with many counts. The chain employs TRBV6-2 or TRBV6-3 and TRBJ2-7; D is perhaps TRBD1 (7 bases). CDR3 length: 16 residues. Trimming left V 1 base short and J 5 bases short, with 18 bases between. Germline V gene data show CDR1 as MNHEY and CDR2 as SVGEGT. The CDR3 reads CASSYYKTGRSDEQYF. The CDR3 DNA follows: TGTGCCAGCAGTTACTATAAGACAGGGAGGTCTGACGAGCAGTACTTC.

This clonotype was recorded many times. The chain couples TRBV7-3 to TRBJ2-2; 7 bases fit TRBD2. Germline trimming cut 1 base from V and 1 base from J; bases unmatched to any gene: 9. The CDR3 sequence is 18 residues long. The germline gives CDR1 SGHTA, CDR2 FQGTGA. The CDR3 DNA reads TGTGCCAGCAGCTTAAATCAGGGAGGGGCTAGGAACACCGGGGAGCTGTTTTTT. Protein product: CASSLNQGGARNTGELFF.

This clonotype was seen at least ten times. The genes are TRBV12-3 or TRBV12-4 and TRBJ2-7; 14 nucleotides match TRBD2. V gave up 10 bases and J gave up 4 bases; unmatched junction bases: 9. CDR3 length equals 15 residues. The CDR3 nucleotides are TGTGCCACCTCCCCGGGACTAGCGGGAGTTTACGAGCAGTACTTC. Translation gives CATSPGLAGVYEQYF.

In regard to this clonotype: One end of the junction does not line up with germline, which may come from a read error. The chain links TRBV6-2 or TRBV6-3 to TRBJ1-6; D is perhaps TRBD1 (6 bases). Germline lookup yields CDR1 MNHEY and CDR2 SVGEGT. The CDR3 has 18 residues. CDR3 coding DNA: TGTGCCAGCAGACAAGGACCTATGGGGGGCTATATGATTTCACCCCTCTACTTT. It is translated as CASRQGPMGGYMISPLYF.

This clonotype has at least ten counts. The V and J genes are TRBV10-3 and TRBJ2-2; a weak D match, TRBD2 (5 bases). V was pared by 2 bases and J by 2 bases, with 6 bases between. The CDR3 contains 14 residues. Germline loops: CDR1 ENHRY, CDR2 SYGVKD. In nucleotides, the CDR3 is TGTGCCATCAGTGAGACGGGAAACACCGGGGAGCTGTTTTTT. It is translated as CAISETGNTGELFF.